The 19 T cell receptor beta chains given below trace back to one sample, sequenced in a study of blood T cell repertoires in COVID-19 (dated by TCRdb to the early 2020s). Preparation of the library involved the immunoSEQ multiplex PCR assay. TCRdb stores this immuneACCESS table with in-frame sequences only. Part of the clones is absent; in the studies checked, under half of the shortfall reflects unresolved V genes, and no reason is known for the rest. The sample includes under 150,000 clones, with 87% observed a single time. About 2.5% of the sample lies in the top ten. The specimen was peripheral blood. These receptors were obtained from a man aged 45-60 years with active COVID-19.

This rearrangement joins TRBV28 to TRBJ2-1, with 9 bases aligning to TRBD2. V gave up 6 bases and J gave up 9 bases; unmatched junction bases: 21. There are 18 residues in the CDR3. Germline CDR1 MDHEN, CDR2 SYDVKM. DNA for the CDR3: TGTGCCAGCAGCCCGCTTAAAGGGGGCGGGGGGGCCCCGGGTGAGCAGTTCTTC. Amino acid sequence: CASSPLKGGGGAPGEQFF.

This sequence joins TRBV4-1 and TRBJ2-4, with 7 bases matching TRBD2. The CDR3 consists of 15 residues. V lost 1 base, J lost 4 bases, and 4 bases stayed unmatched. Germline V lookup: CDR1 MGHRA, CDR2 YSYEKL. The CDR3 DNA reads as TGCGCCAGCAGCCAAGGCGGGCGGGGGAAAAACATTCAGTACTTC. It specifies CASSQGGRGKNIQYF.

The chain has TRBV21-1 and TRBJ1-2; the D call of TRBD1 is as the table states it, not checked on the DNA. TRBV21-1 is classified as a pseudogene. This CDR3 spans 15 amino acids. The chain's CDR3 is CASSKGGTANYGYTF. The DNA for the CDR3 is TGTGCCAGCAGCAAAGGGGGGACAGCCAACTATGGCTACACCTTC.

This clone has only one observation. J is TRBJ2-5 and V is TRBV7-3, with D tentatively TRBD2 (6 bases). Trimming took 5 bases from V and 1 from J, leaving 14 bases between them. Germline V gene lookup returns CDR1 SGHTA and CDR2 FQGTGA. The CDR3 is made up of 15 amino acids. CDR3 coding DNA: TGTGCCAGCAGCCGGGCGGAGGGGCGCCAAGAGACCCAGTACTTC. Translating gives CASSRAEGRQETQYF.

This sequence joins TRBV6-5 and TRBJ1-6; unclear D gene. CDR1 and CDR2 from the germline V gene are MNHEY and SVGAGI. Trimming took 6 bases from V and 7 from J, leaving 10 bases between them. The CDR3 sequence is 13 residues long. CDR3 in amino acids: CASRRASNSPLHF. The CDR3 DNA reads TGTGCCAGCAGGCGGGCCTCAAATTCACCCCTCCACTTT.

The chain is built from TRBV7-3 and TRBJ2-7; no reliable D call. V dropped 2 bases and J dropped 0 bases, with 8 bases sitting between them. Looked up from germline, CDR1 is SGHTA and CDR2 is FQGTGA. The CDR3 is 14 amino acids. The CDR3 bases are TGTGCCAGCAGCTTACAAGCCGCCTCCTACGAGCAGTACTTC. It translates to CASSLQAASYEQYF.

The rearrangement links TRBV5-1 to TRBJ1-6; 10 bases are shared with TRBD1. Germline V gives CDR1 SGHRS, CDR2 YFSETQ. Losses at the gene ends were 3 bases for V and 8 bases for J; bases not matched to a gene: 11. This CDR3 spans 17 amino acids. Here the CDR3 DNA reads TGCGCCAGCAGCTCCCGCGGGTCGGGACAGGGGTATTCACCCCTCCACTTT. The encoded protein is CASSSRGSGQGYSPLHF.

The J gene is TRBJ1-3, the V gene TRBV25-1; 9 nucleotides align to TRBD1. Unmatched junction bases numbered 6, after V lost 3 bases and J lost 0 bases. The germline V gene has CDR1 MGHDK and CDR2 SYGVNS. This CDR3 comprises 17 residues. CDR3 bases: TGTGCCAGCAGTGACCGAGGACAGGGGCCCTCTGGAAACACCATATATTTT. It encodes CASSDRGQGPSGNTIYF.

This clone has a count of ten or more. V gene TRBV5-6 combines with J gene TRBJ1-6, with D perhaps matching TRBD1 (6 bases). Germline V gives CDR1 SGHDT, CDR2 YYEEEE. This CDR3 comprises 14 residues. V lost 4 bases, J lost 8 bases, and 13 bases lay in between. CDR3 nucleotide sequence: TGTGCCAGCAGCCTCCAGGGGTATGATTCACCCCTCCACTTT. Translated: CASSLQGYDSPLHF.

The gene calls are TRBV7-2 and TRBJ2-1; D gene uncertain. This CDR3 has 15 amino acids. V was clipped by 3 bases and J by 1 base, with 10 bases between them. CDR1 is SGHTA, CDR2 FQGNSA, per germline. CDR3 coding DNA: TGTGCCAGCAGCTTGTCACGAGGATCCTACAATGAGCAGTTCTTC. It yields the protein CASSLSRGSYNEQFF.

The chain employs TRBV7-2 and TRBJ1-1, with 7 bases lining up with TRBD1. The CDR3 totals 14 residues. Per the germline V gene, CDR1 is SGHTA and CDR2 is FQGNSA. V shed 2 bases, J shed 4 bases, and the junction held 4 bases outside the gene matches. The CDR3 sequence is CASSLIDRATEAFF. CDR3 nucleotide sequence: TGTGCCAGCAGCTTAATCGACAGGGCCACTGAAGCTTTCTTT. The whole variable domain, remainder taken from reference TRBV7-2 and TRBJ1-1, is GAGVSQSPSNKVTEKGKDVELRCDPISGHTALYWYRQSLGQGLEFLIYFQGNSAPDKSGLPSDRFSAERTGGSVSTLTIQRTQQEDSAVYLCASSLIDRATEAFFGQGTRLTVV.

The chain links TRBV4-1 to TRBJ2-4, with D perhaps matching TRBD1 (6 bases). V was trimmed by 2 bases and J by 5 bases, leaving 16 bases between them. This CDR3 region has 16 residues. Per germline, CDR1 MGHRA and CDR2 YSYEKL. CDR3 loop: CASSQSPGQSQNIQYF. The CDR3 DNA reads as TGCGCCAGCAGCCAATCCCCCGGACAGAGCCAAAACATTCAGTACTTC.

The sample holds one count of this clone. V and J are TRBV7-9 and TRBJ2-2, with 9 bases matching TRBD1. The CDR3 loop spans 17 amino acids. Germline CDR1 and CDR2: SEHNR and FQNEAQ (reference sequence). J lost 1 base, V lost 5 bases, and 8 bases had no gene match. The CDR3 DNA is TGTGCCAGCAGCCCCGCCGGGGGACAGGGGAACACCGGGGAGCTGTTTTTT. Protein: CASSPAGGQGNTGELFF.

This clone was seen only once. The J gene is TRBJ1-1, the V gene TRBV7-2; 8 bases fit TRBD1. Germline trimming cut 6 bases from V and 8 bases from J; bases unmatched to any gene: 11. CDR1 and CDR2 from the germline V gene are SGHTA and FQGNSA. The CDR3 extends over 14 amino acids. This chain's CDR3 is CASRPGGTGGEAFF. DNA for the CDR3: TGTGCCAGCAGACCAGGGGGCACAGGGGGGGAAGCTTTCTTT. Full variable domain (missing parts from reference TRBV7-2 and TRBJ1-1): GAGVSQSPSNKVTEKGKDVELRCDPISGHTALYWYRQSLGQGLEFLIYFQGNSAPDKSGLPSDRFSAERTGGSVSTLTIQRTQQEDSAVYLCASRPGGTGGEAFFGQGTRLTVV.

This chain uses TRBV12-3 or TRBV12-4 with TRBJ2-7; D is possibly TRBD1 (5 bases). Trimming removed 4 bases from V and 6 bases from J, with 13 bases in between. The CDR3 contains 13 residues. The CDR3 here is CASSSGIPIEQYF. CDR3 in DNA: TGTGCCAGCAGTTCAGGGATCCCTATCGAGCAGTACTTC.

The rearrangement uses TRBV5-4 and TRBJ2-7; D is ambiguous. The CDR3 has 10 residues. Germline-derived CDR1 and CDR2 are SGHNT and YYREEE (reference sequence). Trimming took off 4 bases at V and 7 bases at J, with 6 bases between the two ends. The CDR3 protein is CASSPREQYF. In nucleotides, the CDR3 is TGTGCCAGCAGCCCGCGGGAGCAGTACTTC.

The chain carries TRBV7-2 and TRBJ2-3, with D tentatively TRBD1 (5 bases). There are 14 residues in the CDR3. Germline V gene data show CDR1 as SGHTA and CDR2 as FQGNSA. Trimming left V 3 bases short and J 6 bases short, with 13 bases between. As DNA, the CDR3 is TGTGCCAGCAGCTTCCTGGCAGGGCCCGATACGCAGTATTTT. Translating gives CASSFLAGPDTQYF. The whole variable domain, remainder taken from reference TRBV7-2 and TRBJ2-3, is GAGVSQSPSNKVTEKGKDVELRCDPISGHTALYWYRQSLGQGLEFLIYFQGNSAPDKSGLPSDRFSAERTGGSVSTLTIQRTQQEDSAVYLCASSFLAGPDTQYFGPGTRLTVL.

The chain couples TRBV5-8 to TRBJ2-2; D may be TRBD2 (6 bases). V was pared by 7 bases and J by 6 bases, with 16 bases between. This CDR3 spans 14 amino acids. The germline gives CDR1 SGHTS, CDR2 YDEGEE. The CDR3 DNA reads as TGTGCCAGCCGGCCCCTCGGGGGAGCCGGGGAGCTGTTTTTT. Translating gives CASRPLGGAGELFF.

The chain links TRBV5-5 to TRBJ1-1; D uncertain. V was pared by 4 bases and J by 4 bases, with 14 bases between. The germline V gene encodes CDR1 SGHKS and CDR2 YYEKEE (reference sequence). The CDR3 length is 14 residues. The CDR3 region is CASSPTNRITEAFF. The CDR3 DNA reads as TGTGCCAGCAGCCCCACGAACAGAATCACTGAAGCTTTCTTT.